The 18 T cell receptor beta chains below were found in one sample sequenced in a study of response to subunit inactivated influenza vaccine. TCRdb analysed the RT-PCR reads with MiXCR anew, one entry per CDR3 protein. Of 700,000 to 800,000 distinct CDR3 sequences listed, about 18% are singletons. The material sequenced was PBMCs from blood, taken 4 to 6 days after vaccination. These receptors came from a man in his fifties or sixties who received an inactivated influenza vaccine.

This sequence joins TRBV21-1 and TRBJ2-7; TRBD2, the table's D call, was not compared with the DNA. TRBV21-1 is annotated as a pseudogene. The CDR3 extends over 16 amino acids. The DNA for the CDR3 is TGTGCCAGCAGCCCTCCATGGCTAGCGGGAGTCTACGAGCAGTACTTC. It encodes CASSPPWLAGVYEQYF.

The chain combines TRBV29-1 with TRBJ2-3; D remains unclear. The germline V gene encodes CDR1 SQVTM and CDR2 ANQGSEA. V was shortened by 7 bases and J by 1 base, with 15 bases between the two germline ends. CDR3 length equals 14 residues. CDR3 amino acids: CSADPRAGTDTQYF. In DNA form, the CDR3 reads TGCAGCGCGGATCCACGAGCCGGCACAGATACGCAGTATTTT.

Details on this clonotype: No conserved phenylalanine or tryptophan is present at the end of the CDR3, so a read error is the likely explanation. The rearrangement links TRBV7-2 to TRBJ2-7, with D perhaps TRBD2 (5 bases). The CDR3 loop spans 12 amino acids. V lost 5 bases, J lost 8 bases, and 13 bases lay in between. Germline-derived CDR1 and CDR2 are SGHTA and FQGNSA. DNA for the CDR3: TGTGCCAGCAGCCTTATGGGAGCTCAGCAGTACTCC. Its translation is CASSLMGAQQYS.

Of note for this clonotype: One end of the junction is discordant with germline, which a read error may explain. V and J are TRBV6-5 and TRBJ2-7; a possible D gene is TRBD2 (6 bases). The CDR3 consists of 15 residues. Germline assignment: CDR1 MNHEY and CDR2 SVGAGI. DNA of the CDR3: TGTGCCAGCAGTGACTCGGACGGGGGAGTGTACGAGCAGTACTTC. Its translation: CASSDSDGGVYEQYF.

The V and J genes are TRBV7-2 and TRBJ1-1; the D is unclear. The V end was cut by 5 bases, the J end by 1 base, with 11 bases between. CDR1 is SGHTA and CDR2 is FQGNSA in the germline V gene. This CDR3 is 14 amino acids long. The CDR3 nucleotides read TGTGCCAGCAGCCCCAGTCGGGGGAACACTGAAGCTTTCTTT. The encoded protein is CASSPSRGNTEAFF.

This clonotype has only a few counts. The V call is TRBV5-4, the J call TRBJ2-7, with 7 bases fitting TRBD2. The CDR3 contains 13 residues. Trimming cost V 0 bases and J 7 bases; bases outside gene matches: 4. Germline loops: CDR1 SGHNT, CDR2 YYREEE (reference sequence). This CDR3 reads CASSLERDGEQYF. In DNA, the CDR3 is TGTGCCAGCAGCTTGGAGCGGGACGGGGAGCAGTACTTC. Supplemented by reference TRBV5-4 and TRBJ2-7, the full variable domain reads ETGVTQSPTHLIKTRGQQVTLRCSSQSGHNTVSWYQQALGQGPQFIFQYYREEENGRGNFPPRFSGLQFPNYSSELNVNALELDDSALYLCASSLERDGEQYFGPGTRLTVT.

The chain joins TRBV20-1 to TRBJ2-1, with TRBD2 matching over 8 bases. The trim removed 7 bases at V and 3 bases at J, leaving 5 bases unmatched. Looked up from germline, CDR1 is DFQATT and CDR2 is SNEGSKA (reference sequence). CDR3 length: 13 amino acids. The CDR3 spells CSVYSGSYNEQFF. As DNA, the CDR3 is TGCAGTGTGTACAGCGGGAGCTACAATGAGCAGTTCTTC.

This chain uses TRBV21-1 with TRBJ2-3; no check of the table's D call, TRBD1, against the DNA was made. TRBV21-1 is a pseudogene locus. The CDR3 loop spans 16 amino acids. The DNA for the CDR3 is TGTGCCAGCAGCAAAGAACCGGGACAGGGCCCAGATACGCAGTATTTT. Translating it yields CASSKEPGQGPDTQYF.

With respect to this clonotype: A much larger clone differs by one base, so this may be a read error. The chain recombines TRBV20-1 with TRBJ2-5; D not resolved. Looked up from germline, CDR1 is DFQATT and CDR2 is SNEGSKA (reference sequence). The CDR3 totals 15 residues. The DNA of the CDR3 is TGCAGTGCTAGTCCGCAGCGAAGAATACAAGAGACCCAGTCCTTC. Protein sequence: CSASPQRRIQETQSF.

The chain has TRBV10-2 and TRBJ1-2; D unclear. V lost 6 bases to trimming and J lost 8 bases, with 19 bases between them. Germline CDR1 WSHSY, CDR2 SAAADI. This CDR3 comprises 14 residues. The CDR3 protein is CASRPGNPPGGYTF. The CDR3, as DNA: TGCGCCAGCAGGCCGGGCAACCCTCCTGGAGGCTACACCTTC.

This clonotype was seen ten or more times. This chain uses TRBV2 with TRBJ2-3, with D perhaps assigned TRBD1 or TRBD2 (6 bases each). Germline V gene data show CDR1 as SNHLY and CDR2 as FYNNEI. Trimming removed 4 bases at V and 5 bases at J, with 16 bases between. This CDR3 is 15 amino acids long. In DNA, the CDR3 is TGTGCCAGCAGTGCCGGGCGGACAGCGGGAGATACGCAGTATTTT. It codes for CASSAGRTAGDTQYF.

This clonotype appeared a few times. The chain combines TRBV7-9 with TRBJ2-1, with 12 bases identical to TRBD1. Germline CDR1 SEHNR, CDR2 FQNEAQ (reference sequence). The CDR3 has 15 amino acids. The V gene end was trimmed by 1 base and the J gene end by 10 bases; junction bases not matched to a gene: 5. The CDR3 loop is CASSLGGQGAREQFF. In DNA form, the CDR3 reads TGTGCCAGCAGCTTAGGGGGACAGGGGGCTCGGGAGCAGTTCTTC.

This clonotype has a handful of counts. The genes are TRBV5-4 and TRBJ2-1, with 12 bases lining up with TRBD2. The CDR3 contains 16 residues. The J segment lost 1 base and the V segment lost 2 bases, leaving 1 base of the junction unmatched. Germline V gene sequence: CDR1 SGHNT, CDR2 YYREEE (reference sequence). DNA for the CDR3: TGTGCCAGCAGCTTCGGACTAGCGGGATCCTACAATGAGCAGTTCTTC. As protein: CASSFGLAGSYNEQFF.

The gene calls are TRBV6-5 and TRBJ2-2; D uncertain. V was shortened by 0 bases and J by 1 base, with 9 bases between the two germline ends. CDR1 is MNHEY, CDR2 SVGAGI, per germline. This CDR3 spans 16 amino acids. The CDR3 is CASSYSRRLNTGELFF. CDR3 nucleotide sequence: TGTGCCAGCAGTTACTCGAGGCGGTTGAACACCGGGGAGCTGTTTTTT.

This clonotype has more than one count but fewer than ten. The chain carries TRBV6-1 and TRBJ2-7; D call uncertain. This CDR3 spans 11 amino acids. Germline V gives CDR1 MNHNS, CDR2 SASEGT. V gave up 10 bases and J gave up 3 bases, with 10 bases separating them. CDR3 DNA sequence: TGTGCCACCACAGAGATCTACGAGCAGTACTTC. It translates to CATTEIYEQYF.

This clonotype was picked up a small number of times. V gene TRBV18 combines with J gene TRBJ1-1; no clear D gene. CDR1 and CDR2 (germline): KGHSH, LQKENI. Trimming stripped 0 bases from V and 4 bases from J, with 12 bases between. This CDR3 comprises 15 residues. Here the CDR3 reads CASSPPGGSATEAFF. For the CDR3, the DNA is TGTGCCAGCTCACCACCGGGCGGGTCGGCCACTGAAGCTTTCTTT.

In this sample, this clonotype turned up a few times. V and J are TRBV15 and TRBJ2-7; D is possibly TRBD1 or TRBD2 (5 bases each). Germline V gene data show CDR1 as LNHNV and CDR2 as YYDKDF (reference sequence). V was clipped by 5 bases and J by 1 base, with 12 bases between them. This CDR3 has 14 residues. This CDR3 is CATSGRGDSYEQYF. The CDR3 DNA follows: TGTGCCACCAGCGGCCGAGGGGATTCCTACGAGCAGTACTTC.

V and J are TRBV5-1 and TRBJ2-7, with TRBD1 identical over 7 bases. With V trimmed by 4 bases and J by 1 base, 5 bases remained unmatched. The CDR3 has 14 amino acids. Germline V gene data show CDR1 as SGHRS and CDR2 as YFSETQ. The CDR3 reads CASSLTTGSYEQYF. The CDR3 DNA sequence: TGCGCCAGCAGCCTGACGACAGGGTCCTACGAGCAGTACTTC.